A single sample gave rise to the 21 T cell receptor beta chains below, sequenced in a study of Ad26.COV2.S vaccination and SARS-CoV-2 variants. This table comes from immunoSEQ multiplex PCR, and its TCRdb copy is limited to in-frame clones, with some not included. The table has about 400,000 clones, around 82% seen once; the top ten hold roughly 7.4%. Documented treatment: approximately 18 received Ad26.COV2.S at low or high dose, single or two shots; several received placebo; per-sample allocation not given. Day 63 following the first vaccine or placebo injection was when the samples were taken. Specimen: peripheral blood, collected in a trial of Ad26.COV2.S vaccine versus placebo. The receptors stem from a person aged 18-60 years who received the Ad26.COV2.S COVID-19 vaccine or a placebo.

V is TRBV6-5 and J is TRBJ2-2; D possibly matches TRBD1 or TRBD2 (5 bases each). Germline V lookup: CDR1 MNHEY, CDR2 SVGAGI. Trimming cost V 7 bases and J 4 bases, with 13 bases left between them. CDR3 length: 14 residues. The CDR3 DNA sequence: TGTGCCAGCACTGGGACGAGGGGCACCGGGGAGCTGTTTTTT. It yields the protein CASTGTRGTGELFF.

V usage is TRBV7-8 and J usage is TRBJ1-4; TRBD1 matches 7 bases. The germline gives CDR1 SGHVS, CDR2 FQNEAQ. With 2 bases clipped from V and 1 base from J, the junction kept 13 bases outside the gene matches. The CDR3 is 19 amino acids. The CDR3 protein is CASSLRGAGGWGTNEKLFF. Written as DNA, the CDR3 is TGTGCCAGCAGCTTAAGAGGGGCAGGGGGATGGGGAACTAATGAAAAACTGTTTTTT.

The chain couples TRBV6-6 to TRBJ2-7, with D tentatively TRBD1 (5 bases). Germline V gene sequence: CDR1 MNHNY, CDR2 SVGAGI (reference sequence). Deletions cut 2 bases from V and 4 bases from J, with 6 bases between. The CDR3 runs to 12 residues. CDR3 protein: CASSYQGYEQYF. DNA for the CDR3: TGTGCCAGCAGTTACCAGGGTTACGAGCAGTACTTC.

The chain employs TRBV6-5 and TRBJ2-5, with a possible D match to TRBD1 (5 bases). Germline V gene lookup returns CDR1 MNHEY and CDR2 SVGAGI. The V end lost 5 bases, the J end lost 0 bases, and 10 bases lay between the germline ends. The CDR3 is 14 residues long. The CDR3: CASSTDSHQETQYF. The CDR3 DNA sequence: TGTGCCAGCAGTACAGACAGCCACCAAGAGACCCAGTACTTC.

The rearrangement uses TRBV27 and TRBJ1-5, with TRBD1 matching over 8 bases. Germline V gene sequence: CDR1 MNHEY, CDR2 SMNVEV (reference sequence). The CDR3 has 16 amino acids. Germline trimming cut 6 bases from V and 6 bases from J; bases unmatched to any gene: 13. CDR3 in DNA: TGTGCCAGCAGCCTCCGCCAGACAGGGGAAGGTCAGCCCCAGCATTTT. This codes for CASSLRQTGEGQPQHF.

This rearrangement joins TRBV7-2 to TRBJ2-1; TRBD2 aligns across 11 bases. V dropped 5 bases and J dropped 3; count of bases not matched to a gene: 3. The CDR3 is 15 amino acids. The germline CDR1 and CDR2 sequences are SGHTA and FQGNSA. CDR3 coding DNA: TGTGCCAGCAGCCGCGGGACTAGCGGCTACAATGAGCAGTTCTTC. It yields the protein CASSRGTSGYNEQFF.

This chain connects TRBV5-4 to TRBJ2-4; 8 nucleotides line up with TRBD2. CDR3 size: 15 residues. V lost 4 bases, J lost 7 bases, and 10 bases stayed unmatched. CDR1 SGHNT and CDR2 YYREEE come from the germline V gene (reference sequence). CDR3 coding DNA: TGTGCCAGCAGCCCGGGAGGGGGAGAGGGTAACATTCAGTACTTC. This sequence encodes CASSPGGGEGNIQYF.

V usage is TRBV3-1 (or the pseudogene TRBV3-2) and J usage is TRBJ1-1; a possible D gene is TRBD1 (6 bases). V dropped 7 bases and J dropped 2 bases, with 11 bases sitting between them. There are 13 residues in the CDR3. Germline V CDR1 and CDR2: LGHDT, YNNKEL (reference sequence). CDR3 in DNA: TGTGCCAGCAACTCCGGGGGCAACACTGAAGCTTTCTTT. Translated, it gives CASNSGGNTEAFF.

V gene TRBV7-2 combines with J gene TRBJ2-2; D is possibly TRBD2 (5 bases). The V and J ends lost 1 base and 0 bases respectively, with 9 bases between them. Germline values: CDR1 SGHTA, CDR2 FQGNSA. This CDR3 has 16 residues. This chain's CDR3 is CASSLGVSANTGELFF. CDR3 nucleotides: TGTGCCAGCAGCTTAGGCGTTAGCGCGAACACCGGGGAGCTGTTTTTT.

The CDR3 nucleotides read TGTGCCTGGAGCAGGGGCCCGAACACTGAAGCTTTCTTT. The encoded protein is CAWSRGPNTEAFF. The chain recombines TRBV30 with TRBJ1-1; D possibly corresponds to TRBD1 (6 bases). Trimming removed 3 bases at V and 1 base at J, with 9 bases between. The germline gives CDR1 GTSNPN, CDR2 SVGIG (reference sequence). This CDR3 spans 13 amino acids.

The chain links TRBV5-5 to TRBJ2-5; a weak D match, TRBD2 (6 bases). V gave up 0 bases and J gave up 5 bases, with 11 bases separating them. Germline lookup yields CDR1 SGHKS and CDR2 YYEKEE (reference sequence). The CDR3 length is 14 residues. The CDR3 DNA reads TGTGCCAGCAGCTTGGGACTAGTCATGGAGACCCAGTACTTC. Its translation is CASSLGLVMETQYF.

With respect to this clone: Other DNA sequences of this sample code for an identical CDR3. V and J are TRBV18 and TRBJ1-4, with unresolved D. Trimming stripped 2 bases from V and 4 bases from J, with 5 bases between. This CDR3 is 13 amino acids long. CDR1 and CDR2 (germline): KGHSH, LQKENI. For the CDR3, the DNA is TGTGCCAGCTCACCAGGGCTTAATGAAAAACTGTTTTTT. Translated, it gives CASSPGLNEKLFF.

This rearrangement joins TRBV7-3 to TRBJ2-7; the D gene is possibly TRBD1 (6 bases). The germline V and J ends were trimmed by 3 bases and 0 bases, with 12 bases remaining between them. The CDR3 runs to 15 residues. CDR1 and CDR2 from the germline V gene are SGHTA and FQGTGA. CDR3 bases: TGTGCCAGCAGCTTGCAAAGGGACACCTCCTACGAGCAGTACTTC. Its protein is CASSLQRDTSYEQYF. Looking up the rest from reference TRBV7-3 and TRBJ2-7 gives the full variable domain: GAGVSQTPSNKVTEKGKYVELRCDPISGHTALYWYRQSLGQGPEFLIYFQGTGAADDSGLPNDRFFAVRPEGSVSTLKIQRTERGDSAVYLCASSLQRDTSYEQYFGPGTRLTVT.

This clone occurred once. This chain's CDR3 is CASSFAETQFF. The CDR3 DNA follows: TGCGCCAGCAGCTTTGCGGAAACGCAGTTCTTC. The chain recombines TRBV5-1 with TRBJ2-1; no definite D call. Germline lookup yields CDR1 SGHRS and CDR2 YFSETQ. The V gene lost 2 bases and the J gene lost 12 bases, with 9 bases spanning the gap. The CDR3 contains 11 residues.

The chain combines TRBV27 with TRBJ1-1; the D gene is possibly TRBD1 (6 bases). Germline assignment: CDR1 MNHEY and CDR2 SMNVEV (reference sequence). V was clipped by 5 bases and J by 1 base, with 11 bases between them. The CDR3 length is 14 residues. CDR3 bases: TGTGCCAGCAGTATCGGGGGACAGAACACTGAAGCTTTCTTT. It translates to CASSIGGQNTEAFF.

This clone was found once. The V gene is TRBV5-1, the J gene TRBJ1-2; a possible D gene is TRBD1 (5 bases). Germline values: CDR1 SGHRS, CDR2 YFSETQ. Trimming stripped 0 bases from V and 7 bases from J, with 13 bases between. This CDR3 spans 14 amino acids. CDR3 DNA: TGCGCCAGCAGCTTGGCTCGGGGGGGATCTGGCTACACCTTC. It specifies CASSLARGGSGYTF. Full variable domain (remainder filled in from reference TRBV5-1 and TRBJ1-2): KAGVTQTPRYLIKTRGQQVTLSCSPISGHRSVSWYQQTPGQGLQFLFEYFSETQRNKGNFPGRFSGRQFSNSRSEMNVSTLELGDSALYLCASSLARGGSGYTFGSGTRLTVV.

The chain couples TRBV9 to TRBJ2-3, with D perhaps being TRBD1 or TRBD2 (6 bases each). Trimming removed 0 bases at V and 14 bases at J, with 13 bases between. The V gene's germline CDR1 is SGDLS and CDR2 YYNGEE. The CDR3 spans 12 residues. The CDR3 DNA sequence: TGTGCCAGCAGCGTAGTGGGGGGCTACCCGTATTTT. The encoded protein is CASSVVGGYPYF.

In its sample, this clone was seen a few times. The chain combines TRBV23-1 with TRBJ1-6; D unresolved. TRBV23-1 has ORF status, its function being uncertain. The CDR3 totals 14 residues. The V end lost 0 bases, the J end lost 14 bases, and 14 bases lay between the germline ends. In DNA form, the CDR3 reads TGCGCCAGCAGTCAATCGTCCCCCGCGAATACCCTCCACTTT. Translation gives CASSQSSPANTLHF.

The chain has TRBV6-6 and TRBJ2-7; the D gene is possibly TRBD2 (6 bases). This CDR3 has 14 residues. Germline V gene lookup returns CDR1 MNHNY and CDR2 SVGAGI (reference sequence). The V and J ends lost 6 bases and 6 bases respectively, with 18 bases between them. DNA for the CDR3: TGTGCCAGCAGCGTCGCGGGGCAGAGGGGCGAGCAGTACTTC. Protein sequence: CASSVAGQRGEQYF.

In regard to this clone: At one of its ends the junction is not consistent with the germline gene, which may arise from a read error. This CDR3 reads CSVFSNAEAFF. The DNA for the CDR3 is TGCAGTGTATTTTCGAACGCTGAAGCTTTCTTT. The chain is built from TRBV20-1 and TRBJ1-1; D call uncertain. Germline lookup yields CDR1 DFQATT and CDR2 SNEGSKA (reference sequence). The CDR3 spans 11 residues.

The V call is TRBV24-1, the J call TRBJ2-4, with D tentatively TRBD2 (7 bases). This CDR3 spans 15 amino acids. Trimming cost V 3 bases and J 8 bases, with 16 bases left between them. The germline CDR1 and CDR2 sequences are KGHDR and SFDVKD. The CDR3 region has the DNA TGTGCCACCAGTGATACCCGTGGGGGGGCGGACATTCAGTACTTC. It codes for CATSDTRGGADIQYF.